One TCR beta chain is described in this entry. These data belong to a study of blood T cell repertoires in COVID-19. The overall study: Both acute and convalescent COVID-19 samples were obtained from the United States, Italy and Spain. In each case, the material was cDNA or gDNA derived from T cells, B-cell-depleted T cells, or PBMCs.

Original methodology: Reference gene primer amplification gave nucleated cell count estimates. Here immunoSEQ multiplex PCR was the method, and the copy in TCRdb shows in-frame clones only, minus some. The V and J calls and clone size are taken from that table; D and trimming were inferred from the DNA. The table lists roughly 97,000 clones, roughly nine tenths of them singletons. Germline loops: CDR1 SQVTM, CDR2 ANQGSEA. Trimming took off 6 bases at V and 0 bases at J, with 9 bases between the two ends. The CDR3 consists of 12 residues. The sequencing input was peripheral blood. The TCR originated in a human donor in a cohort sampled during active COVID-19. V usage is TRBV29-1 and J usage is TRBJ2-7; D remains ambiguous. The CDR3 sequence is CSVGEFSYEQYF. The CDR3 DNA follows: TGCAGCGTCGGTGAGTTCTCCTACGAGCAGTACTTC.